This TCR beta chain comes out of a study of blood T cell repertoires in COVID-19. Germline V gene lookup returns CDR1 MDHEN and CDR2 SYDVKM. This CDR3 spans 14 amino acids. Trimming left V 3 bases short and J 2 bases short, with 7 bases between. TCRdb's table, derived via immunoSEQ multiplex PCR, lists solely in-frame clones and lacks some. Among under 35,000 clones listed, about nine tenths were seen once. The source is a woman aged 50 to 65 with active COVID-19. The chain recombines TRBV28 with TRBJ2-2; D uncertain. The sequenced sample was peripheral blood. The CDR3 sequence is CASSFLLNTGELFF. The CDR3 coding sequence is TGTGCCAGCAGTTTCCTACTCAACACCGGGGAGCTGTTTTTT.